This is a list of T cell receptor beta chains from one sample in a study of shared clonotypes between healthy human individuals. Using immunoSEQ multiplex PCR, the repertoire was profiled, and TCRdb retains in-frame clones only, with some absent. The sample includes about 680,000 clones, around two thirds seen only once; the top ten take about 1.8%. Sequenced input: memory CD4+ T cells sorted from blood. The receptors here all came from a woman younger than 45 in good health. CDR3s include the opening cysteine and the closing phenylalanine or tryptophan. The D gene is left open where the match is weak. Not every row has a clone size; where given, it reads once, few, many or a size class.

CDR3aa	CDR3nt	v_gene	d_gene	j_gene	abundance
CASSPDRANYGYTF	TGTGCCAGCTCACCGGACAGGGCAAACTATGGCTACACCTTC	TRBV18	TRBD1	TRBJ1-2	NA
CASSQVGQGVYNEQFF	TGCGCCAGCAGCCAAGTAGGACAGGGGGTCTACAATGAGCAGTTCTTC	TRBV4-1	TRBD1	TRBJ2-1	NA
CASSFLGQGNGLSGYTF	TGTGCCAGCAGTTTCCTGGGACAGGGGAATGGGTTAAGTGGCTACACCTTC	TRBV28	TRBD1	TRBJ1-2	NA
CASSTGQGDSSEQYF	TGTGCCAGCAGTACTGGACAGGGAGACTCTAGTGAGCAGTACTTC	TRBV6-5	TRBD1	TRBJ2-7	many
CASSGVPGSSGTEAFF	TGTGCCAGCAGTGGAGTACCGGGGTCCTCAGGGACTGAAGCTTTCTTT	TRBV6-1	NA	TRBJ1-1	NA
CATSIGGDADTQYF	TGTGCCACCAGCATCGGGGGGGACGCAGATACGCAGTATTTT	TRBV15	TRBD2	TRBJ2-3	NA
CASSGGALIGETQYF	TGTGCCAGCAGCGGAGGAGCCCTAATTGGAGAGACCCAGTACTTC	TRBV7-2	NA	TRBJ2-5	NA
CASSSRERHTDTQYF	TGTGCCAGCAGCTCCCGAGAGAGACACACAGATACGCAGTATTTT	TRBV11-2	NA	TRBJ2-3	NA
CASKENTEAFF	TGTGCCAGCAAAGAGAACACTGAAGCTTTCTTT	TRBV27	NA	TRBJ1-1	NA
CASSELAGENEQFF	TGCGCCAGCAGCGAACTAGCGGGAGAGAATGAGCAGTTCTTC	TRBV5-1	TRBD2	TRBJ2-1	NA
CASSLGSGVNTGELFF	TGTGCCAGCAGCTTAGGCTCCGGGGTGAACACCGGGGAGCTGTTTTTT	TRBV11-2	NA	TRBJ2-2	NA
CSARVGAFF	TGCAGTGCTAGAGTCGGGGCTTTCTTT	TRBV20-1	NA	TRBJ1-1	few
CASSISEGEGETQYF	TGTGCCAGTAGTATTTCCGAGGGGGAAGGCGAGACCCAGTACTTC	TRBV19	NA	TRBJ2-5	few
CASSESQSGTDTQYF	TGCGCCAGCAGTGAGTCGCAGAGTGGGACAGATACGCAGTATTTT	TRBV10-1	NA	TRBJ2-3	NA
CASSRKSSRENTEAFF	TGTGCCAGTAGCCGCAAATCGAGTCGGGAGAACACTGAAGCTTTCTTT	TRBV19	NA	TRBJ1-1	many
CASRGGPTYNEQFF	TGTGCCAGCAGAGGAGGCCCAACCTACAATGAGCAGTTCTTC	TRBV2	NA	TRBJ2-1	NA